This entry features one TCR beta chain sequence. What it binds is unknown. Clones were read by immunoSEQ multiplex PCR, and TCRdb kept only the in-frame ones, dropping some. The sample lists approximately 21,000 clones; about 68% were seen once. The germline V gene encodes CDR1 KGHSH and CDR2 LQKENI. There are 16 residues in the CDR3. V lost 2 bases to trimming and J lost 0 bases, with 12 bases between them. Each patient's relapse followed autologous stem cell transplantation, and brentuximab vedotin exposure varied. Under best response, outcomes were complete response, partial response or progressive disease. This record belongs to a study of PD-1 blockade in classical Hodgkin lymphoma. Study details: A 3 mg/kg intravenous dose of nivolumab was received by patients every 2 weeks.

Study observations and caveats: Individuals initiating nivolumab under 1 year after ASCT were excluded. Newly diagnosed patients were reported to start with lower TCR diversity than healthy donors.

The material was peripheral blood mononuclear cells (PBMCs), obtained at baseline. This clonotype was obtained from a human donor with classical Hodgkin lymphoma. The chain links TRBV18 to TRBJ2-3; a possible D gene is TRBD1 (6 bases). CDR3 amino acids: CASSPIGQSSTDTQYF. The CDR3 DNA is TGTGCCAGCTCACCAATAGGACAGTCTAGCACAGATACGCAGTATTTT.